This T cell receptor (beta chain) stems from a study of early stage breast cancer tumors. Study results and limitations: Compared with adjacent normal breast tissue, tumors showed around 2.7-fold greater T cell density and higher clonality.

Profiling relied on immunoSEQ multiplex PCR, and the TCRdb table lists in-frame clones only, not all of them. The data contain around 30,000 clones, roughly two thirds of them singletons. Turning to this clone: Antigen unknown.

Sequencing was performed on blood. The receptor comes from a person between 45 and 65 years old with breast cancer.

CDR3 DNA sequence: TGTGCCAGCAGCCTCGGACTAGCGGGAGACATAGAGACCCAGTACTTC. Translation: CASSLGLAGDIETQYF. The V gene is TRBV7-2, the J gene TRBJ2-5, with 13 bases that match TRBD2. Germline assignment: CDR1 SGHTA and CDR2 FQGNSA. The junction had 7 bases not matched to a gene; V was cut back by 5 bases and J by 4 bases. The CDR3 consists of 16 residues.